The 30 T cell receptor beta chains given below trace back to one sample, sequenced in a study of blood T cell repertoires in COVID-19. TCRdb's table, derived via immunoSEQ multiplex PCR, lists solely in-frame clones and lacks some. The sample lists about 170,000 clones; approximately 92% were seen once. Sequenced input: peripheral blood. The receptors were sampled from a man between 25 and 39 years old with COVID-19, enrolled during active disease.

The CDR3 region is CATTTGTATNEKLFF. The CDR3 DNA reads TGCGCCACTACGACAGGGACCGCAACTAATGAAAAACTGTTTTTT. The chain joins TRBV5-1 to TRBJ1-4, with 7 bases identical to TRBD1. CDR1 is SGHRS, CDR2 YFSETQ, per germline. The CDR3 length is 15 residues. The J segment lost 0 bases and the V segment lost 9 bases, leaving 8 bases of the junction unmatched.

In DNA form, the CDR3 reads TGTGCCATCAGTGAGTGGGCCAGCGGGGGGTCATACAATGAGCAGTTCTTC. Translation: CAISEWASGGSYNEQFF. The chain links TRBV10-3 to TRBJ2-1; the match to TRBD2 covers 9 bases. Germline V gene lookup returns CDR1 ENHRY and CDR2 SYGVKD. The V and J ends lost 1 base and 4 bases, in that order; junction bases with no gene match: 8. This CDR3 region has 17 residues.

The rearrangement links TRBV9 to TRBJ1-3; a weak D match, TRBD1 (5 bases). V was shortened by 5 bases and J by 3 bases, with 12 bases between the two germline ends. This CDR3 spans 14 amino acids. Germline V lookup: CDR1 SGDLS, CDR2 YYNGEE. The CDR3 region has the DNA TGTGCCAGCAGTTTACAGGTAGTTGGAAACACCATATATTTT. Protein product: CASSLQVVGNTIYF.

The chain links TRBV7-9 to TRBJ1-5, with D possibly matching TRBD1 (6 bases). The V gene's germline CDR1 is SEHNR and CDR2 FQNEAQ (reference sequence). With 4 bases removed from V and 3 bases from J, the gap between germline ends came to 13 bases. The CDR3 is made up of 15 amino acids. DNA of the CDR3: TGTGCCAGCAGCTCAGGACAGTTAAACAATCAGCCCCAGCATTTT. This codes for CASSSGQLNNQPQHF.

The chain employs TRBV7-2 and TRBJ2-3; a weak D match, TRBD2 (6 bases). Trimming took off 2 bases at V and 0 bases at J, with 9 bases between the two ends. Germline V gene lookup returns CDR1 SGHTA and CDR2 FQGNSA. The CDR3 loop spans 15 amino acids. The CDR3 sequence: CASSLTRGSTDTQYF. In DNA, the CDR3 is TGTGCCAGCAGCTTAACGCGGGGAAGCACAGATACGCAGTATTTT.

The V gene is TRBV28, the J gene TRBJ2-7, with D perhaps TRBD1 (6 bases). The length of the CDR3 is 14 residues. Trimming stripped 4 bases from V and 2 bases from J, with 12 bases between. Germline V lookup: CDR1 MDHEN, CDR2 SYDVKM. CDR3 region: CASSSSGTTYEQYF. CDR3 nucleotides: TGTGCCAGCAGTTCGTCCGGGACAACCTACGAGCAGTACTTC.

The chain uses TRBV28 and TRBJ1-2, with 8 bases that match TRBD1. V lost 6 bases, J lost 3 bases, and 15 bases stayed unmatched. The CDR3 consists of 17 residues. Looked up from germline, CDR1 is MDHEN and CDR2 is SYDVKM. The CDR3 loop reads CASSLTGVGTGDYGYTF. Here the CDR3 DNA reads TGTGCCAGCAGCCTGACAGGGGTGGGGACGGGCGACTATGGCTACACCTTC.

V gene TRBV3-1 (or the pseudogene TRBV3-2) combines with J gene TRBJ2-7; the match to TRBD2 covers 8 bases. Looked up from germline, CDR1 is LGHDT and CDR2 is YNNKEL (reference sequence). This CDR3 comprises 14 residues. The V and J ends lost 2 bases and 6 bases, in that order; junction bases with no gene match: 6. DNA for the CDR3: TGTGCCAGCAGCCAACTCGGGGGGGAAAGCGAGCAGTACTTC. This sequence encodes CASSQLGGESEQYF.

The rearrangement joins TRBV18 to TRBJ2-1; a possible D gene is TRBD1 (6 bases). Germline assignment: CDR1 KGHSH and CDR2 LQKENI. V lost 6 bases and J lost 2, with 14 bases in between. The length of the CDR3 is 15 residues. The CDR3 region has the DNA TGTGCCAGCTCTCCCCCCGGGACAACCTACAATGAGCAGTTCTTC. It yields the protein CASSPPGTTYNEQFF.

V and J are TRBV27 and TRBJ1-2, with 10 bases identical to TRBD1. Germline V gives CDR1 MNHEY, CDR2 SMNVEV (reference sequence). CDR3 length equals 15 residues. J was trimmed by 2 bases and V by 5 bases; bases with no gene match: 5. The CDR3 sequence is CASSPGTGVNYGYTF. The CDR3, as DNA: TGTGCCAGCAGTCCCGGGACAGGGGTCAACTATGGCTACACCTTC.

The rearrangement uses TRBV2 and TRBJ2-7; the match to TRBD1 covers 11 bases. Germline loops: CDR1 SNHLY, CDR2 FYNNEI. Losses at the gene ends were 8 bases for V and 6 bases for J; bases not matched to a gene: 6. CDR3 length equals 13 residues. Written as DNA, the CDR3 is TGTGCCAGCGATGGGACAGGGGGGTTCGAGCAGTACTTC. Translating gives CASDGTGGFEQYF.

The J gene is TRBJ1-1, the V gene TRBV18, with no clear D. Trimming removed 0 bases at V and 0 bases at J, with 5 bases between. The germline gives CDR1 KGHSH, CDR2 LQKENI. The CDR3 has 14 residues. CDR3 in DNA: TGTGCCAGCTCACCACCGGGCATGAACACTGAAGCTTTCTTT. This translates into CASSPPGMNTEAFF.

The gene calls are TRBV7-2 and TRBJ2-2; no clear D gene. The CDR3 is 13 residues long. Between the trimmed V and J ends, which lost 4 bases and 4 bases, there was a span of 7 bases. The germline V gene has CDR1 SGHTA and CDR2 FQGNSA. CDR3 region: CASSSSVTGELFF. The CDR3 bases are TGTGCCAGCAGCTCATCAGTCACCGGGGAGCTGTTTTTT.

The CDR3 region is CAISERGGQGGVGNQPQHF. In DNA form, the CDR3 reads TGTGCCATCAGTGAAAGGGGAGGACAGGGAGGGGTAGGGAATCAGCCCCAGCATTTT. The chain is built from TRBV10-3 and TRBJ1-5; TRBD1 aligns across 8 bases. Germline CDR1 is ENHRY and CDR2 is SYGVKD. Losses at the gene ends were 3 bases for V and 4 bases for J; bases not matched to a gene: 17. The CDR3 length is 19 residues.

The chain joins TRBV29-1 to TRBJ1-2; a weak D match, TRBD1 (6 bases). CDR3 size: 14 residues. V shed 3 bases and J shed 5 bases, with 16 bases lying between them. Looked up from germline, CDR1 is SQVTM and CDR2 is ANQGSEA. The CDR3 loop reads CSVESGTNKYGYTF. CDR3 nucleotides: TGCAGCGTTGAGTCGGGGACAAATAAATATGGCTACACCTTC.

This chain uses TRBV29-1 with TRBJ2-1, with D perhaps matching TRBD2 (6 bases). Germline CDR1 and CDR2: SQVTM and ANQGSEA. V shed 4 bases and J shed 6 bases, with 16 bases lying between them. This CDR3 comprises 14 residues. The CDR3 sequence is CSVVGGWGSNEQFF. CDR3 bases: TGCAGCGTTGTTGGAGGGTGGGGAAGCAATGAGCAGTTCTTC.

The rearrangement links TRBV6-4 to TRBJ2-2, with a possible D match to TRBD1 (6 bases). Trimming stripped 4 bases from V and 0 bases from J, with 12 bases between. This CDR3 is built from 16 residues. The germline V gene encodes CDR1 MRHNA and CDR2 SNTAGT. CDR3 sequence: CASSAMGAANTGELFF. CDR3 in DNA: TGTGCCAGCAGTGCTATGGGGGCTGCGAACACCGGGGAGCTGTTTTTT.

The J gene is TRBJ1-2, the V gene TRBV19, with 10 nucleotides matching TRBD1. The ends lost 4 bases at V and 4 bases at J; junction bases unmatched: 6. The CDR3 has 15 amino acids. Germline loops: CDR1 LNHDA, CDR2 SQIVND (reference sequence). CDR3 protein: CASSTRTGGTYGYTF. Here the CDR3 DNA reads TGTGCCAGTAGTACCCGGACAGGGGGGACCTATGGCTACACCTTC.

The chain employs TRBV7-6 and TRBJ1-1; 8 bases fit TRBD1. This CDR3 has 14 amino acids. V lost 5 bases, J lost 4 bases, and 6 bases stayed unmatched. The germline V gene has CDR1 SGHVS and CDR2 FNYEAQ. The CDR3 DNA follows: TGTGCCAGCAGCGGACAGGGTATAGGCACTGAAGCTTTCTTT. Its protein product is CASSGQGIGTEAFF.

The V call is TRBV21-1, the J call TRBJ1-2; the table names TRBD1, a call not compared with the DNA. TRBV21-1 is shown as a pseudogene. The CDR3 runs 16 residues. CDR3 nucleotides: TGTGCCAGCAGCACTTCGCAATCCAGGGTAGGGTATGGCTACACCTTC. It encodes CASSTSQSRVGYGYTF.

CDR3 loop: CASSPRTSGGTDTQYF. The CDR3, as DNA: TGTGCCAGTAGTCCGCGGACTAGCGGGGGCACAGATACGCAGTATTTT. The chain uses TRBV19 and TRBJ2-3, with TRBD2 matching over 12 bases. Unmatched junction bases numbered 4, after V lost 5 bases and J lost 1 base. Germline V gene data show CDR1 as LNHDA and CDR2 as SQIVND (reference sequence). The length of the CDR3 is 16 residues.

This chain connects TRBV27 to TRBJ1-4; D remains ambiguous. The CDR3 consists of 18 residues. Germline loops: CDR1 MNHEY, CDR2 SMNVEV (reference sequence). Trimming stripped 6 bases from V and 3 bases from J, with 23 bases between. The CDR3 region is CASRHLPQTRAANEKLFF. The CDR3 DNA reads TGTGCCAGCAGACATTTACCCCAAACTCGTGCGGCTAATGAAAAACTGTTTTTT.

The CDR3 spells CASSLPPDSLNTEAFF. The CDR3 region has the DNA TGTGCCAGCAGTTTACCTCCTGACTCTTTGAACACTGAAGCTTTCTTT. The V and J genes are TRBV27 and TRBJ1-1; D call uncertain. CDR3 length equals 16 residues. Trimming cost V 2 bases and J 0 bases, with 13 bases left between them. Germline CDR1 is MNHEY and CDR2 is SMNVEV (reference sequence).

As for this clone: One end of the junction is discordant with germline, which a read error may explain. The genes are TRBV5-5 and TRBJ2-4; D is perhaps TRBD1 (6 bases). The CDR3 sequence is 18 residues long. The germline V gene encodes CDR1 SGHKS and CDR2 YYEKEE (reference sequence). The CDR3 sequence is CASSLAAGVIMIGNIQCF. In DNA form, the CDR3 reads TGTGCCAGCAGCTTGGCTGCAGGGGTAATCATGATCGGAAACATTCAGTGCTTC.

The chain recombines TRBV5-4 with TRBJ1-1; no firm D call. The V and J ends lost 0 bases and 0 bases respectively, with 12 bases between them. Germline V CDR1 and CDR2: SGHNT, YYREEE (reference sequence). The CDR3 has 16 residues. In DNA form, the CDR3 reads TGTGCCAGCAGCTTGGGTGGCAGTAATTTGAACACTGAAGCTTTCTTT. Translated: CASSLGGSNLNTEAFF.

This clone was counted a single time. The J gene is TRBJ2-1, the V gene TRBV19, with 7 positions matching TRBD2. V dropped 10 bases and J dropped 5; count of bases not matched to a gene: 5. Germline V CDR1 and CDR2: LNHDA, SQIVND (reference sequence). The CDR3 spans 12 residues. The CDR3 here is CATRTRHNEQFF. The CDR3 coding sequence is TGTGCCACAAGGACTAGGCACAATGAGCAGTTCTTC.

The V call is TRBV19, the J call TRBJ2-7; 11 nucleotides line up with TRBD2. The CDR3 contains 14 residues. The J segment lost 8 bases and the V segment lost 6 bases, leaving 9 bases of the junction unmatched. CDR1 LNHDA and CDR2 SQIVND come from the germline V gene (reference sequence). Here the CDR3 DNA reads TGTGCCAGTAGGGGCTCCGGGACTAGCGGAAAGCAGTACTTC. Protein: CASRGSGTSGKQYF. Using reference TRBV19 and TRBJ2-7 for the parts outside the CDR3, the full variable domain is DGGITQSPKYLFRKEGQNVTLSCEQNLNHDAMYWYRQDPGQGLRLIYYSQIVNDFQKGDIAEGYSVSREKKESFPLTVTSAQKNPTAFYLCASRGSGTSGKQYFGPGTRLTVT.

This clone came up a few times. One end of the junction is discordant with germline, which a read error may explain. The chain carries TRBV6-1 and TRBJ2-5; weak D call: TRBD1 (6 bases). The CDR3 covers 15 residues. CDR1 is MNHNS, CDR2 SASEGT, per germline. The CDR3 DNA follows: TGTGCCAGCAGCGAAGAGACAGGAGGTCAAGAGACCCAGTACTTC. Protein: CASSEETGGQETQYF.

V is TRBV7-2 and J is TRBJ2-1; D is unresolved. Trimming took 2 bases from V and 7 from J, leaving 12 bases between them. The CDR3 spans 14 residues. Germline values: CDR1 SGHTA, CDR2 FQGNSA. The CDR3 loop is CASSLLSPGNEQFF. The CDR3, as DNA: TGTGCCAGCAGCTTACTATCCCCCGGGAATGAGCAGTTCTTC.

The rearrangement links TRBV7-2 to TRBJ2-7; 10 nucleotides match TRBD1. Germline values: CDR1 SGHTA, CDR2 FQGNSA. V lost 4 bases, J lost 3 bases, and 6 bases stayed unmatched. The CDR3 totals 15 residues. CDR3 coding DNA: TGTGCCAGCAGCTCCGACAGGGGGCGCTTCTACGAGCAGTACTTC. Protein product: CASSSDRGRFYEQYF. The full variable domain, its missing parts supplied by reference TRBV7-2 and TRBJ2-7, is GAGVSQSPSNKVTEKGKDVELRCDPISGHTALYWYRQSLGQGLEFLIYFQGNSAPDKSGLPSDRFSAERTGGSVSTLTIQRTQQEDSAVYLCASSSDRGRFYEQYFGPGTRLTVT.